Listed below are T cell receptor beta chains from one sample, sequenced in a study of regulatory T cells in long-lasting Graves disease. TCRdb re-analysed the multiplex PCR reads in MiXCR, keeping a single row per CDR3 protein. The top ten hold approximately 28% of the sample, which has approximately 440,000 distinct CDR3 sequences, around 22% seen once. The sequencing here drew on peripheral blood mononuclear cells (PBMCs), taken when the disease was refractory, from a patient treated with antithyroid drugs. These receptors all come from a female donor with Graves disease. The CDR3 runs from the conserved cysteine through the conserved F or W. A D gene is named only where the DNA matches it firmly. Clone sizes are given selectively: once, few, many, or a class where the clone is expanded.

d_call: -; j_call: TRBJ2-7; v_call: TRBV28; clone_size: many; cdr3_nt: TGTGCCAGCAGTTTAGAGAAGCAGTACTTC; cdr3_aa: CASSLEKQYF
d_call: -; j_call: TRBJ1-5; v_call: TRBV28; clone_size: -; cdr3_nt: TGTGCCAGCAGTCCCAACAGGATCGCCAGGAAGCCCCAGCATTTT; cdr3_aa: CASSPNRIARKPQHF
d_call: -; j_call: TRBJ1-1; v_call: TRBV30; clone_size: few; cdr3_nt: TGTGCCTGGAGTGTAACTAGGAACACTGAAGCTTTCTTT; cdr3_aa: CAWSVTRNTEAFF
d_call: -; j_call: TRBJ1-1; v_call: TRBV7-9; clone_size: -; cdr3_nt: TGTGCCAGCAGCTTGGTTATGGGAGTGGCGGCTGAAGCTTTCTTT; cdr3_aa: CASSLVMGVAAEAFF
d_call: TRBD1; j_call: TRBJ1-5; v_call: TRBV10-3; clone_size: many; cdr3_nt: TGTGCCATCAGTGAGTCGGCAGGGGGCCATCAGCCCCAGCATTTT; cdr3_aa: CAISESAGGHQPQHF
d_call: -; j_call: TRBJ2-7; v_call: TRBV6-1; clone_size: many; cdr3_nt: TGTGCCAGCCAAGTCCCCTCTCCCCTGGGACCCTCCTACGAGCAGTACTTC; cdr3_aa: CASQVPSPLGPSYEQYF
d_call: -; j_call: TRBJ2-7; v_call: TRBV27; clone_size: -; cdr3_nt: TGTGCCAGCAGCCCCCCTTTCACCCGGCACGAGCAGTACTTC; cdr3_aa: CASSPPFTRHEQYF
d_call: TRBD2; j_call: TRBJ2-5; v_call: TRBV10-2; clone_size: -; cdr3_nt: TGCGCCAGCAGTGTCGGGACTAGCATACTCGAGACCCAGTACTTC; cdr3_aa: CASSVGTSILETQYF
d_call: TRBD2; j_call: TRBJ2-3; v_call: TRBV2; clone_size: -; cdr3_nt: TGTGCCAGCAGTGTGAGCGGGACCGCCCCAGATACGCAGTATTTT; cdr3_aa: CASSVSGTAPDTQYF
d_call: -; j_call: TRBJ2-2; v_call: TRBV5-1; clone_size: once; cdr3_nt: TGCGCCAGCAGCTTCAGGGCCCCGAACACCGGGGAGCTGTTTTTT; cdr3_aa: CASSFRAPNTGELFF
d_call: -; j_call: TRBJ2-7; v_call: TRBV29-1; clone_size: once; cdr3_nt: TGCAGCGTTGAAGATTCCTACGAGCAGTACTTC; cdr3_aa: CSVEDSYEQYF
d_call: -; j_call: TRBJ1-5; v_call: TRBV12-3/TRBV12-4; clone_size: -; cdr3_nt: TGTGCCAGCAGGACGGGCTCTAGCAATCAGCCCCAGCATTTT; cdr3_aa: CASRTGSSNQPQHF
d_call: -; j_call: TRBJ2-4; v_call: TRBV20-1; clone_size: few; cdr3_nt: TGCAGTGTGAGGTGGGGGGCCAAAAACATTCAGTACTTC; cdr3_aa: CSVRWGAKNIQYF
d_call: -; j_call: TRBJ2-7; v_call: TRBV18; clone_size: -; cdr3_nt: TGTGCCAGCTCACTAAGCCTCTTCTACGAGCAGTACTTC; cdr3_aa: CASSLSLFYEQYF
d_call: -; j_call: TRBJ2-7; v_call: TRBV29-1; clone_size: -; cdr3_nt: TGCAGCGTTGAAGGGGGGGGCGGCTCCTACGAGCAGTACTTC; cdr3_aa: CSVEGGGGSYEQYF
d_call: TRBD1; j_call: TRBJ2-6; v_call: TRBV20-1; clone_size: -; cdr3_nt: TGCAGTGCTAGGGGACAGGGCTCGGCTGGGGCCAACGTCCTGACTTTC; cdr3_aa: CSARGQGSAGANVLTF
d_call: -; j_call: TRBJ1-2; v_call: TRBV2; clone_size: many; cdr3_nt: TGTGCCAGCAGTGGGGAAGCCCCCTATGGCTACACCTTC; cdr3_aa: CASSGEAPYGYTF
d_call: -; j_call: TRBJ1-5; v_call: TRBV15; clone_size: few; cdr3_nt: TGTGCCACCAGCAGGTTAAATCAGCCCCAGCATTTT; cdr3_aa: CATSRLNQPQHF
d_call: -; j_call: TRBJ2-5; v_call: TRBV20-1; clone_size: many; cdr3_nt: TGCAGTGCTAGAGTGGTATGGGGTGGGGAGACCCAGTACTTC; cdr3_aa: CSARVVWGGETQYF
d_call: -; j_call: TRBJ2-5; v_call: TRBV2; clone_size: many; cdr3_nt: TGTGCCAGCAGTGTAGCAGGTCTGGAGGCCCAGTACTTC; cdr3_aa: CASSVAGLEAQYF
d_call: -; j_call: TRBJ2-1; v_call: TRBV15; clone_size: -; cdr3_nt: TGTGCCACCAGCATAGGGTACAATGAGCAGTTCTTC; cdr3_aa: CATSIGYNEQFF
d_call: -; j_call: TRBJ2-4; v_call: TRBV15; clone_size: -; cdr3_nt: TGTGCCACCAGCAGAGGTGAGGGCCAAGCCAAAAACATTCAGTACTTC; cdr3_aa: CATSRGEGQAKNIQYF
d_call: TRBD2; j_call: TRBJ2-7; v_call: TRBV13; clone_size: few; cdr3_nt: TGTGCCAGCAGCTCCCGGACTAGCGGAAGCGAGCAGTACTTC; cdr3_aa: CASSSRTSGSEQYF
d_call: TRBD1; j_call: TRBJ1-6; v_call: TRBV5-1; clone_size: -; cdr3_nt: TGCGCCAGCAGCCTGAGCGGGACAGCTCAAAATTCACCCCTCCACTTT; cdr3_aa: CASSLSGTAQNSPLHF
d_call: -; j_call: TRBJ1-6; v_call: TRBV4-1; clone_size: -; cdr3_nt: TGCGCCAGCAGCCGAGATTCGGGGGGGGGTTCACCCCTCCACTTT; cdr3_aa: CASSRDSGGGSPLHF
d_call: TRBD1; j_call: TRBJ1-1; v_call: TRBV14; clone_size: many; cdr3_nt: TGTGCCAGCAGTCTTACAGGGGGCGGAAGGATTGAAGCTTTCTTT; cdr3_aa: CASSLTGGGRIEAFF
d_call: -; j_call: TRBJ2-5; v_call: TRBV27; clone_size: many; cdr3_nt: TGTGCCAGCAGCTGGGCCGGGCGGCAACAAGAGACCCAGTACTTC; cdr3_aa: CASSWAGRQQETQYF
d_call: -; j_call: TRBJ2-2; v_call: TRBV24-1; clone_size: -; cdr3_nt: TGTGCCACCAGTGACATAGCCACGAACACCGGGGAGCTGTTTTTT; cdr3_aa: CATSDIATNTGELFF
d_call: -; j_call: TRBJ1-1; v_call: TRBV20-1; clone_size: many; cdr3_nt: TGCAGTGCTAAAACAGGGTCCATGAACACTGAAGCTTTCTTT; cdr3_aa: CSAKTGSMNTEAFF
d_call: -; j_call: TRBJ2-7; v_call: TRBV7-9; clone_size: -; cdr3_nt: TGTGCCAGCAGCTTATGGTCAACAGGGATCTCCTACGAGCAGTACTTC; cdr3_aa: CASSLWSTGISYEQYF
d_call: -; j_call: TRBJ1-4; v_call: TRBV9; clone_size: -; cdr3_nt: TGTGCCAGCAGCCCCCTTGCGAAGGTGACTAATGAAAAACTGTTTTTT; cdr3_aa: CASSPLAKVTNEKLFF
d_call: TRBD1; j_call: TRBJ2-5; v_call: TRBV6-2/TRBV6-3; clone_size: -; cdr3_nt: TGTGCCAGCAGACGGACAGGGGAGGGGAAGACCCAGTACTTC; cdr3_aa: CASRRTGEGKTQYF
d_call: -; j_call: TRBJ1-1; v_call: TRBV6-5; clone_size: -; cdr3_nt: TGTGCCAGCAGTTACTCTAGAGCATGGGCCGACGAAGCTTTCTTT; cdr3_aa: CASSYSRAWADEAFF
d_call: -; j_call: TRBJ1-2; v_call: TRBV7-3; clone_size: few; cdr3_nt: TGTGCCAGCAGCCCCTCAGTTACAGGCGCCTGGTATGGCTACACCTTC; cdr3_aa: CASSPSVTGAWYGYTF
d_call: -; j_call: TRBJ1-1; v_call: TRBV19; clone_size: few; cdr3_nt: TGTGCCAGTAGTGCCACACGGGGCACTGAAGCTTTCTTT; cdr3_aa: CASSATRGTEAFF
d_call: TRBD1; j_call: TRBJ1-5; v_call: TRBV7-2; clone_size: many; cdr3_nt: TGTGCCAGCAGTCCTACAGGGGGGATGAGTCAGCCCCAGCATTTT; cdr3_aa: CASSPTGGMSQPQHF
d_call: -; j_call: TRBJ1-1; v_call: TRBV7-6; clone_size: -; cdr3_nt: TGTGCCAGCAGCCCCAGACTCGGGTCAGGAACTGAAGCTTTCTTT; cdr3_aa: CASSPRLGSGTEAFF
d_call: -; j_call: TRBJ2-5; v_call: TRBV20-1; clone_size: many; cdr3_nt: TGCAGTGCTAGCCACAGGACCCAAGAGACCCAGTACTTC; cdr3_aa: CSASHRTQETQYF
d_call: TRBD1; j_call: TRBJ1-2; v_call: TRBV30; clone_size: many; cdr3_nt: TGTGCCTGGACTAGGGGGACAGCTGGCTACACCTTC; cdr3_aa: CAWTRGTAGYTF
d_call: -; j_call: TRBJ2-2; v_call: TRBV7-2; clone_size: -; cdr3_nt: TGTGCCAGCAGCTGGGACTCGAACACCGAGGAGCTGTTTTTT; cdr3_aa: CASSWDSNTEELFF
d_call: TRBD1; j_call: TRBJ1-1; v_call: TRBV19; clone_size: -; cdr3_nt: TGTGCCAGCAGTGCAGGGGGCGGCACTGAAGCTTTCTTT; cdr3_aa: CASSAGGGTEAFF
d_call: -; j_call: TRBJ2-7; v_call: TRBV29-1; clone_size: -; cdr3_nt: TGCAGCGTTGAAAGCCCAAGCTCCTACGAGCAGTACTTC; cdr3_aa: CSVESPSSYEQYF
d_call: -; j_call: TRBJ2-7; v_call: TRBV12-3/TRBV12-4; clone_size: -; cdr3_nt: TGTGCCAGCAGTTTTTTGGACAGCGAACCATACGAGCAGTACTTC; cdr3_aa: CASSFLDSEPYEQYF
d_call: -; j_call: TRBJ2-2; v_call: TRBV12-3/TRBV12-4; clone_size: -; cdr3_nt: TGTGCCAGCGGTCGAACCGGGGAGCTGTTTTTT; cdr3_aa: CASGRTGELFF
d_call: TRBD1; j_call: TRBJ2-1; v_call: TRBV5-1; clone_size: few; cdr3_nt: TGCGCCAGCAGCCCTCCGGGACAGTACAATGAGCAGTTCTTC; cdr3_aa: CASSPPGQYNEQFF
d_call: TRBD2; j_call: TRBJ2-3; v_call: TRBV12-3/TRBV12-4; clone_size: few; cdr3_nt: TGTGCCAGCAGTTTTCAGATTAGCGGGGTGACGCAGTATTTT; cdr3_aa: CASSFQISGVTQYF
d_call: TRBD1; j_call: TRBJ2-7; v_call: TRBV9; clone_size: few; cdr3_nt: TGTGCCAGCAGCGTAGGAACGGGACAGGGGGCACACGAGCAGTACTTC; cdr3_aa: CASSVGTGQGAHEQYF
d_call: TRBD1; j_call: TRBJ1-2; v_call: TRBV7-9; clone_size: -; cdr3_nt: TGTGCCAGCAGCTCCGGGACAGGGGGAACTGGCTACACCTTC; cdr3_aa: CASSSGTGGTGYTF
d_call: -; j_call: TRBJ1-4; v_call: TRBV27; clone_size: -; cdr3_nt: TGTGCCAGCAGTTCCGGGGATGGGGCAACTAATGAAAAACTGTTTTTT; cdr3_aa: CASSSGDGATNEKLFF
d_call: -; j_call: TRBJ2-2; v_call: TRBV11-1; clone_size: many; cdr3_nt: TGTGCCAGCAGCCGAACCCTTACCACCGGGGAGCTGTTTTTT; cdr3_aa: CASSRTLTTGELFF
d_call: TRBD1; j_call: TRBJ2-7; v_call: TRBV3-1; clone_size: -; cdr3_nt: TGTGCCAGCAGCCAAGATAGCCAGGGGGCCTACGAGCAGTACTTC; cdr3_aa: CASSQDSQGAYEQYF
d_call: -; j_call: TRBJ1-1; v_call: TRBV7-9; clone_size: -; cdr3_nt: TGTGCCAGCAGCTTAGTGGGCGTTGAAGCTTTCTTT; cdr3_aa: CASSLVGVEAFF
d_call: -; j_call: TRBJ1-5; v_call: TRBV6-1; clone_size: many; cdr3_nt: TGTGCCAGCAGTGAAGATGAGTGGACAGTTAATCCTCAGCCCCAGCATTTT; cdr3_aa: CASSEDEWTVNPQPQHF
d_call: TRBD2; j_call: TRBJ2-2; v_call: TRBV6-1; clone_size: -; cdr3_nt: TGTGCCAGCAGGAGCGGGGGCGCTGGGACCGGGGAGCTGTTTTTT; cdr3_aa: CASRSGGAGTGELFF
d_call: TRBD1; j_call: TRBJ1-1; v_call: TRBV30; clone_size: many; cdr3_nt: TGTGCCTGGAGTGGGCAGGGGGTTACTGAAGCTTTCTTT; cdr3_aa: CAWSGQGVTEAFF
d_call: -; j_call: TRBJ2-7; v_call: TRBV6-1; clone_size: -; cdr3_nt: TGTGCCAGTCGCCTCGACTTATCGGGGGCACACGAGCAGTACTTC; cdr3_aa: CASRLDLSGAHEQYF
d_call: -; j_call: TRBJ1-2; v_call: TRBV28; clone_size: many; cdr3_nt: TGTGCCAGCAGTTTAAGCGGGGGAGGCTATGGCTACACCTTC; cdr3_aa: CASSLSGGGYGYTF
d_call: -; j_call: TRBJ1-5; v_call: TRBV7-9; clone_size: -; cdr3_nt: TGTGCCAGCAGCTTAATGGACACTAATCAGCCCCAGCATTTT; cdr3_aa: CASSLMDTNQPQHF
d_call: -; j_call: TRBJ1-1; v_call: TRBV5-1; clone_size: -; cdr3_nt: TGCGCCAGCAGCTTGGAATTTTCAGGGAACACTGAAGCTTTCTTT; cdr3_aa: CASSLEFSGNTEAFF